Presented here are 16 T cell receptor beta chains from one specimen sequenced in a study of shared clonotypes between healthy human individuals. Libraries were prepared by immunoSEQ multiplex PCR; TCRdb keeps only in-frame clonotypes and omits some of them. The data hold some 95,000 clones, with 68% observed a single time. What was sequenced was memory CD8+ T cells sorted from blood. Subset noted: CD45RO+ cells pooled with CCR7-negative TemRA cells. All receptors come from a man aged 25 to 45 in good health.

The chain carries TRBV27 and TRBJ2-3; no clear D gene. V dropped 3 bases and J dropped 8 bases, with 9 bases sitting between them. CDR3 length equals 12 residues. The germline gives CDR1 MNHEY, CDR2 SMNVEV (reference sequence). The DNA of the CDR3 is TGTGCCAGCAGTTTTCAGATGGGTACGCAGTATTTT. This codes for CASSFQMGTQYF.

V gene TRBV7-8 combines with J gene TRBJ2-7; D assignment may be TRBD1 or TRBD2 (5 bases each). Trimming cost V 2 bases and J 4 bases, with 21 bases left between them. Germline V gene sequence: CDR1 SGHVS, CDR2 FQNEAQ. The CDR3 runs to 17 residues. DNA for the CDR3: TGTGCCAGCAGCTTAAGTCGGTTCTCAGGGACGGGATACGAGCAGTACTTC. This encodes CASSLSRFSGTGYEQYF.

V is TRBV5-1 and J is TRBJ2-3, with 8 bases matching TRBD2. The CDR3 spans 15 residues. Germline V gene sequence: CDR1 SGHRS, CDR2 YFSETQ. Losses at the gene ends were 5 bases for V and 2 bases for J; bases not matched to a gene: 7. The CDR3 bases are TGCGCCAGCAGTAAAACTAGCGGACACACAGATACGCAGTATTTT. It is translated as CASSKTSGHTDTQYF.

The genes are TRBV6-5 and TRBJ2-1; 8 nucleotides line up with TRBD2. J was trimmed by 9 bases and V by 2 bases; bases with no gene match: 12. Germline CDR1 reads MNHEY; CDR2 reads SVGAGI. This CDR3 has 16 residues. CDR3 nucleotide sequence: TGTGCCAGCAGTTACGACCGGTTAGGGACTAGTAGTGAGCAGTTCTTC. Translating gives CASSYDRLGTSSEQFF.

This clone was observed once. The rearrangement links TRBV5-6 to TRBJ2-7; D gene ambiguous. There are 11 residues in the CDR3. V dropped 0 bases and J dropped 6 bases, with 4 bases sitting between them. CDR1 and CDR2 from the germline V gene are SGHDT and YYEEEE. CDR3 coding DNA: TGTGCCAGCAGCTTGGTGGGCGAGCAGTACTTC. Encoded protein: CASSLVGEQYF.

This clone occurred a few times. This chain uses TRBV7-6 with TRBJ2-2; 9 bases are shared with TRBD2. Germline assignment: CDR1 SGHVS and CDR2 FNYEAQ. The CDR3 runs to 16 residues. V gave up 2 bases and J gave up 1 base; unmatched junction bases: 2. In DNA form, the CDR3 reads TGTGCCAGCAGCTTAAAAGCGGGGGGGAACACCGGGGAGCTGTTTTTT. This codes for CASSLKAGGNTGELFF.

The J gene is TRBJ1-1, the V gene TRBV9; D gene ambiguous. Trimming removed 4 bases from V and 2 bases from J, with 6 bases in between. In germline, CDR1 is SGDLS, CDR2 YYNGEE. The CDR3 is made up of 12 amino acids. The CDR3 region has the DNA TGTGCCAGCAGCCCGACCAACACTGAAGCTTTCTTT. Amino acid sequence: CASSPTNTEAFF.

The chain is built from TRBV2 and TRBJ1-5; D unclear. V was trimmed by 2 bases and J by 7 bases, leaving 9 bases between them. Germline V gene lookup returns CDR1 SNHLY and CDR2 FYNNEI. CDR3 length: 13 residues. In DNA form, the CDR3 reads TGTGCCAGCAGTGAATTAGGTGGGCAGCCCCAGCATTTT. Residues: CASSELGGQPQHF.

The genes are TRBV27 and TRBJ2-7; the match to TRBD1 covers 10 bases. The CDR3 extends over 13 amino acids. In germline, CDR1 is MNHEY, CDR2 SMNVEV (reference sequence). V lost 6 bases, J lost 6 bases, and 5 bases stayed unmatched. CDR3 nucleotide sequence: TGTGCCAGCAGCCCGACAGGGGGCAGCGAGCAGTACTTC. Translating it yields CASSPTGGSEQYF.

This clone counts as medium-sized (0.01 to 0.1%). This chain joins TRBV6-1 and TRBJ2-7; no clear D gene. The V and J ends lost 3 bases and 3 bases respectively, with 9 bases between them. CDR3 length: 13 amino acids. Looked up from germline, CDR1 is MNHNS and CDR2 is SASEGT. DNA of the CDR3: TGTGCCAGCAGTGATTGGTACGGCTACGAGCAGTACTTC. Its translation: CASSDWYGYEQYF.

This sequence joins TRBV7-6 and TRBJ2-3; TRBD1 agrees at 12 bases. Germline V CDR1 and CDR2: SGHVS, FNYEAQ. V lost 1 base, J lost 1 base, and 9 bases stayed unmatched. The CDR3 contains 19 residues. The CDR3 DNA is TGTGCCAGCAGCTTAGGTTTTGGGGACAGGGGGCTTGGCACAGATACGCAGTATTTT. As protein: CASSLGFGDRGLGTDTQYF.

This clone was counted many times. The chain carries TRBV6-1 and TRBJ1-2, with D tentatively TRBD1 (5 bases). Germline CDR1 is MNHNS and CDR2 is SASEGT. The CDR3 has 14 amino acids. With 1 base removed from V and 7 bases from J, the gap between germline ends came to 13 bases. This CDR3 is CASSEVAGIGGYTF. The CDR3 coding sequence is TGTGCCAGCAGTGAAGTAGCAGGGATCGGTGGCTACACCTTC.

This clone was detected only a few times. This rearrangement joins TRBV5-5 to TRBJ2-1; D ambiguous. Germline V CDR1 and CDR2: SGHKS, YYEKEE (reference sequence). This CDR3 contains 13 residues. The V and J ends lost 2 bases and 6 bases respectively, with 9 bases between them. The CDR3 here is CASSFVHLNEQFF. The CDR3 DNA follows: TGTGCCAGCAGCTTTGTACATCTCAATGAGCAGTTCTTC.

CDR3 bases: TGCGCCAGCAGCTCTCCGGACAGCCCATTCTATGGCTACACCTTC. Protein: CASSSPDSPFYGYTF. The rearrangement joins TRBV5-1 to TRBJ1-2; D perhaps matches TRBD1 (6 bases). V shed 3 bases and J shed 4 bases, with 16 bases lying between them. The CDR3 loop spans 15 amino acids. The germline V gene encodes CDR1 SGHRS and CDR2 YFSETQ.

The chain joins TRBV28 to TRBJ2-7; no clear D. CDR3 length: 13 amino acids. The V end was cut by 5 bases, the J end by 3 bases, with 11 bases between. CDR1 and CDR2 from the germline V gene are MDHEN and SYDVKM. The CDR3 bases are TGTGCCAGCAGTCCCCTGAGCGTCTACGAGCAGTACTTC. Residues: CASSPLSVYEQYF.

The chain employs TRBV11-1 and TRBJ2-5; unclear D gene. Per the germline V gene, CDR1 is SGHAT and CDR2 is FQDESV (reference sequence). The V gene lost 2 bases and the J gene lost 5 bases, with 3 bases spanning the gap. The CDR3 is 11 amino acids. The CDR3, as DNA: TGTGCCAGCAGCTTAACGGAGACCCAGTACTTC. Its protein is CASSLTETQYF.